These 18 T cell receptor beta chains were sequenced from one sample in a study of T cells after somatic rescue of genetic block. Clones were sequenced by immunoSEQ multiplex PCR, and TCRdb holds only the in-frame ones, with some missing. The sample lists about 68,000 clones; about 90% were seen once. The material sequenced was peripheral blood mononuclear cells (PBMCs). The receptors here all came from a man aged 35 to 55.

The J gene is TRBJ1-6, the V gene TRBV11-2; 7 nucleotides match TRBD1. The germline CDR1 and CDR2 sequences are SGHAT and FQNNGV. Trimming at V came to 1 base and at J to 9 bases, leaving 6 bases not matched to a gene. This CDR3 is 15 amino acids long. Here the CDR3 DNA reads TGTGCCAGCAGCTTAGGTGGGACAGCCATTTCACCCCTCCACTTT. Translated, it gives CASSLGGTAISPLHF. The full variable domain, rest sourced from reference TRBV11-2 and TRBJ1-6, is EAGVAQSPRYKIIEKRQSVAFWCNPISGHATLYWYQQILGQGPKLLIQFQNNGVVDDSQLPKDRFSAERLKGVDSTLKIQPAKLEDSAVYLCASSLGGTAISPLHFGNGTRLTVT.

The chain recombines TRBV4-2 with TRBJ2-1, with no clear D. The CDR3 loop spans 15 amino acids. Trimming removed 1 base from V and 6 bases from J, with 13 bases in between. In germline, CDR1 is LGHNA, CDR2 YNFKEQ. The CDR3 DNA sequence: TGTGCCAGCAGCCAAGCTTTCGGAGAACCCAATGAGCAGTTCTTC. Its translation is CASSQAFGEPNEQFF.

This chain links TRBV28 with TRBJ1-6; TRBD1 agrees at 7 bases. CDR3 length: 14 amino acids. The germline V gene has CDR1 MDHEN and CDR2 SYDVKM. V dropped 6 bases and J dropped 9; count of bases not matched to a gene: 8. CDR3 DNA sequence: TGTGCCAGCAGCGGGGGACAGTGGAGTTCACCCCTCCACTTT. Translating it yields CASSGGQWSSPLHF.

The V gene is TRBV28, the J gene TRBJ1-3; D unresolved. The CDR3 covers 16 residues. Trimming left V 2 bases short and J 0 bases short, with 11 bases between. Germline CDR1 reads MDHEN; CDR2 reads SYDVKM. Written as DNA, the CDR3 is TGTGCCAGCAGTTTAATTTTGGGTCTCTCTGGAAACACCATATATTTT. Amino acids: CASSLILGLSGNTIYF.

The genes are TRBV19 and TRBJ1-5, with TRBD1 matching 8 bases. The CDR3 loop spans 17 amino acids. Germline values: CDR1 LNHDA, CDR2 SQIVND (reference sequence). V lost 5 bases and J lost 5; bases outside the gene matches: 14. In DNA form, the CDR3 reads TGTGCCAGTAGTCTTCTTAACCCCGGACAGGGAGATCAGCCCCAGCATTTT. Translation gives CASSLLNPGQGDQPQHF.

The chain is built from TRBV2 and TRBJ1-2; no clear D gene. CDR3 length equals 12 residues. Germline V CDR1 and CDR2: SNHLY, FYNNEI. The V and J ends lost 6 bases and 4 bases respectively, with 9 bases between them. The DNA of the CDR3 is TGTGCCAGCAGGGACCGCCGCTATGGCTACACCTTC. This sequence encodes CASRDRRYGYTF.

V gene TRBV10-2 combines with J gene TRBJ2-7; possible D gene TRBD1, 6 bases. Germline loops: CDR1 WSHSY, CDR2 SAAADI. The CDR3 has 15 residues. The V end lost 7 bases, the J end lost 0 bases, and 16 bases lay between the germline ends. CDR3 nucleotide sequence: TGCGCCAGCAAGAGGGAACAGGGCCTCTCCTACGAGCAGTACTTC. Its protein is CASKREQGLSYEQYF.

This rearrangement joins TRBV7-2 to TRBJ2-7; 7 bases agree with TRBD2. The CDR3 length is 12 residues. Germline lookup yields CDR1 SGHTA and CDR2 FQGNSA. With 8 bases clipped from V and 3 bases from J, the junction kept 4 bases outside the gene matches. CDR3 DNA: TGTGCCAGCCGACTAGCTGACTACGAGCAGTACTTC. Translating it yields CASRLADYEQYF.

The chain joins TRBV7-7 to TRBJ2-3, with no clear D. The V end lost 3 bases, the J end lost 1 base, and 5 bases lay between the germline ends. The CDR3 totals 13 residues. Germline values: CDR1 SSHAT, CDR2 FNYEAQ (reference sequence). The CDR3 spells CASSFGRTDTQYF. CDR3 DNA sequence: TGTGCCAGCAGCTTTGGTCGCACAGATACGCAGTATTTT.

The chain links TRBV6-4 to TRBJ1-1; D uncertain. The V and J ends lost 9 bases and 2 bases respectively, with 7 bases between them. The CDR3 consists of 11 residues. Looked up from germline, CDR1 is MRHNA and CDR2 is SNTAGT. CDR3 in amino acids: CASPTNTEAFF. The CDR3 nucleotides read TGTGCCAGTCCTACCAACACTGAAGCTTTCTTT.

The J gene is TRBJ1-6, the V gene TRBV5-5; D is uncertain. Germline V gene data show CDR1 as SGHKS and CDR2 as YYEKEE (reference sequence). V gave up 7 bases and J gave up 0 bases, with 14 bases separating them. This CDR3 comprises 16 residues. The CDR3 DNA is TGTGCCAGCGGTCGGCAGCCGAGCTCCTATAATTCACCCCTCCACTTT. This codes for CASGRQPSSYNSPLHF.

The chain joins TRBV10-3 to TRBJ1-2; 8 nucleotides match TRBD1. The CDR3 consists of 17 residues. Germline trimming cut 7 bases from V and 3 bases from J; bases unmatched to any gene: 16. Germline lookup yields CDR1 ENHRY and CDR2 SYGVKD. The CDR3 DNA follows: TGTGCCATCAACGAAAAACCGGCGACAGGGGCCTACTATGGCTACACCTTC. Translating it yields CAINEKPATGAYYGYTF.

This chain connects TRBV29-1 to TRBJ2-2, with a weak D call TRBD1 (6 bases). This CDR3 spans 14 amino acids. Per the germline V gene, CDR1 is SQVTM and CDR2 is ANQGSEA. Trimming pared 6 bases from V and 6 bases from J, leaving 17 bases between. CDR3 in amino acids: CSVLLTGKAGELFF. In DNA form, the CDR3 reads TGCAGCGTACTTCTTACAGGGAAGGCCGGGGAGCTGTTTTTT.

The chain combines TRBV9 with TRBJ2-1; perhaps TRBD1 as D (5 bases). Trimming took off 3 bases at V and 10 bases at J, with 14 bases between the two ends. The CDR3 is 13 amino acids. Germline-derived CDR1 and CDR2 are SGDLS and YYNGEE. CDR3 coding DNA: TGTGCCAGCAGCGCCGTGAAAGGGGAAGAGCAGTTCTTC. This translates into CASSAVKGEEQFF.

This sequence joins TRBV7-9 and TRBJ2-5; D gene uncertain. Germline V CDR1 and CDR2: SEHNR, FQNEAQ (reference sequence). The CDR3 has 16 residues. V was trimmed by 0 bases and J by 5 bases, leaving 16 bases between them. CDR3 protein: CASSLAQRGKRETQYF. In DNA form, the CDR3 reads TGTGCCAGCAGCTTAGCTCAGCGTGGGAAGAGGGAGACCCAGTACTTC.

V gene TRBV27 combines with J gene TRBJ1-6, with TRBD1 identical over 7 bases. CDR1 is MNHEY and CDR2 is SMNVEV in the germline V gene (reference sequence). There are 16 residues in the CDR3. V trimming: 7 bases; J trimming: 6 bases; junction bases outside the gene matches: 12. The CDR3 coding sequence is TGTGCCAGCACCCCACCCCAGACAGGGCCTAATTCACCCCTCCACTTT. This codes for CASTPPQTGPNSPLHF.

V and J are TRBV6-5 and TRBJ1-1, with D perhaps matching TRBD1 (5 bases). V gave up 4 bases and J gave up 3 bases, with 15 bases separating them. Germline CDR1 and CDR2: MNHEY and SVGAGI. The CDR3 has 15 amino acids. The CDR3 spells CASSFTRQGYTEAFF. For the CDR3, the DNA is TGTGCCAGCAGTTTTACCCGCCAGGGATACACTGAAGCTTTCTTT.

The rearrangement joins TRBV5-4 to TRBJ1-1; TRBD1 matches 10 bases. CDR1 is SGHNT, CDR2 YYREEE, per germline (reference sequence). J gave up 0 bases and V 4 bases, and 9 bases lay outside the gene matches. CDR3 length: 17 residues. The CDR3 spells CASSIGTGELMNTEAFF. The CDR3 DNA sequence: TGTGCCAGCAGCATTGGGACAGGGGAACTCATGAACACTGAAGCTTTCTTT. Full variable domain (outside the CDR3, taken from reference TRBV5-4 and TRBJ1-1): ETGVTQSPTHLIKTRGQQVTLRCSSQSGHNTVSWYQQALGQGPQFIFQYYREEENGRGNFPPRFSGLQFPNYSSELNVNALELDDSALYLCASSIGTGELMNTEAFFGQGTRLTVV.